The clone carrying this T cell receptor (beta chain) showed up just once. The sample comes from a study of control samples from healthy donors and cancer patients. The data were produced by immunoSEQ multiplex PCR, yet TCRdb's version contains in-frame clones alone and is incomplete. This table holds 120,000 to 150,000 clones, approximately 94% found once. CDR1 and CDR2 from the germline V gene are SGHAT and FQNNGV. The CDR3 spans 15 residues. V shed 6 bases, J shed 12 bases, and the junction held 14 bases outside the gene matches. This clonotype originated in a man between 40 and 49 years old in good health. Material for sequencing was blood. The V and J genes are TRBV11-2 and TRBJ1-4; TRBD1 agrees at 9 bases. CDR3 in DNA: TGTGCCAGCAGGCGACCGGGACAGGGTCGGGTCGAACTGTTTTTT. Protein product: CASRRPGQGRVELFF.